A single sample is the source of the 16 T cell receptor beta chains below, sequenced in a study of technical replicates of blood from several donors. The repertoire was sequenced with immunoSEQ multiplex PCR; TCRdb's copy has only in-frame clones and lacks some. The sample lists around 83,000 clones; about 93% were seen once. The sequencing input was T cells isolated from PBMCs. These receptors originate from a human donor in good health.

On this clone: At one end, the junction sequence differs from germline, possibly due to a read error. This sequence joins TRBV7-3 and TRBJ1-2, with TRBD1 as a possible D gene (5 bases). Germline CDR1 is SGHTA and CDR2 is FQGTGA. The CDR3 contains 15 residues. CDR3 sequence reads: CASRLTGSDSNGYTF. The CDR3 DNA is TGTGCCAGCAGGTTAACAGGATCCGACAGTAATGGCTACACCTTC.

The CDR3 DNA follows: TGTGCCTGGAGTGTACTGGTAGGGGTAACTGAAGCTTTCTTT. It translates to CAWSVLVGVTEAFF. The chain combines TRBV30 with TRBJ1-1; perhaps TRBD1 as D (5 bases). CDR3 length: 14 residues. V shed 0 bases and J shed 5 bases, with 13 bases lying between them. Germline-derived CDR1 and CDR2 are GTSNPN and SVGIG (reference sequence). The variable domain in full, with the rest retrieved from reference TRBV30 and TRBJ1-1, is SQTIHQWPATLVQPVGSPLSLECTVEGTSNPNLYWYRQAAGRGLQLLFYSVGIGQISSEVPQNLSASRPQDRQFILSSKKLLLSDSGFYLCAWSVLVGVTEAFFGQGTRLTVV.

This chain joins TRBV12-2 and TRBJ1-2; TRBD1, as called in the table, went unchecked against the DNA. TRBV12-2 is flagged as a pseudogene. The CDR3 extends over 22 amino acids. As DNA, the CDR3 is TGTGCAAGTCGCTTAGCTTTTCGTGGGGTTCGTCGGAGAATGGGGGCATACTCTGGCTACACCTTC. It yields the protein CASRLAFRGVRRRMGAYSGYTF.

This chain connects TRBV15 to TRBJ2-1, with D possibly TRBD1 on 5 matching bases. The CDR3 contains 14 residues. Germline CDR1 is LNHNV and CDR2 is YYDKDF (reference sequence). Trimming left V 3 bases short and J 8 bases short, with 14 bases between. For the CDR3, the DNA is TGTGCCACCAGCAGCTTGTTGTGGGGCTATGAGCAGTTCTTC. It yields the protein CATSSLLWGYEQFF.

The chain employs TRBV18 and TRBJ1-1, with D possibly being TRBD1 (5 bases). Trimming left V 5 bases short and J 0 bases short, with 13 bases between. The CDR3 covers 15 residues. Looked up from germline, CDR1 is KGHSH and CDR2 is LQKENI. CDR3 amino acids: CASSAQGSMNTEAFF. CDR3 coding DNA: TGTGCCAGCTCAGCCCAGGGCAGCATGAACACTGAAGCTTTCTTT.

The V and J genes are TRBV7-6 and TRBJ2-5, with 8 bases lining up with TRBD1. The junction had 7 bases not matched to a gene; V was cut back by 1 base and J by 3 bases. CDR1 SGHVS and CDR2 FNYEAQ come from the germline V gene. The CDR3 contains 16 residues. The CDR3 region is CASSLVVGQEKETQYF. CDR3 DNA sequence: TGTGCCAGCAGCTTAGTTGTGGGACAGGAAAAAGAGACCCAGTACTTC.

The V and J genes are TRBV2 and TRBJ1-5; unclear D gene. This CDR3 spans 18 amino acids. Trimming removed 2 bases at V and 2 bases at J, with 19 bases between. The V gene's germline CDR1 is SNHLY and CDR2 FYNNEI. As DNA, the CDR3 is TGTGCCAGCAGTGAAATTTTATTAGGTCTCGGGGGCAATCAGCCCCAGCATTTT. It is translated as CASSEILLGLGGNQPQHF.

CDR3 sequence: CATRSPLSGGLSADTQYF. CDR3 nucleotides: TGTGCCACCAGATCCCCTCTTAGCGGGGGGTTGAGTGCAGATACGCAGTATTTT. The chain carries TRBV15 and TRBJ2-3; TRBD2 matches at 10 bases. The V gene end was trimmed by 6 bases and the J gene end by 4 bases; junction bases not matched to a gene: 16. The germline V gene has CDR1 LNHNV and CDR2 YYDKDF (reference sequence). The CDR3 contains 18 residues.

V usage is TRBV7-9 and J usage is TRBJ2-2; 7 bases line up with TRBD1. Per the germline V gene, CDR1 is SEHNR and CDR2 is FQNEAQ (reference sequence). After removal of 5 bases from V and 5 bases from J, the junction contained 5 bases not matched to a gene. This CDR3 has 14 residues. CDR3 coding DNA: TGTGCCAGCAGCCCAGGGGGTAGTACCGGGGAGCTGTTTTTT. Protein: CASSPGGSTGELFF. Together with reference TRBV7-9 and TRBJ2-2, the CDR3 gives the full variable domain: DTGVSQNPRHKITKRGQNVTFRCDPISEHNRLYWYRQTLGQGPEFLTYFQNEAQLEKSRLLSDRFSAERPKGSFSTLEIQRTEQGDSAMYLCASSPGGSTGELFFGEGSRLTVL.

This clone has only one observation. CDR3: CASSSRTANNEQFF. In DNA, the CDR3 is TGTGCCAGCAGCTCTCGGACAGCCAACAATGAGCAGTTCTTC. V and J are TRBV11-3 and TRBJ2-1, with D perhaps TRBD1 (6 bases). The CDR3 loop spans 14 amino acids. Germline CDR1 SGHNT, CDR2 YENEEA. Trimming took 4 bases from V and 5 from J, leaving 12 bases between them.

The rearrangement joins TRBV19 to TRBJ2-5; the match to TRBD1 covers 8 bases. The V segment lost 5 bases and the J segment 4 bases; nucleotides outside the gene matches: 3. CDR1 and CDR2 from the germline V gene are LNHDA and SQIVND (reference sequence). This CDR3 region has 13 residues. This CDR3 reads CASSPDRGETQYF. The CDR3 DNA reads TGTGCCAGTAGTCCCGACAGGGGAGAGACCCAGTACTTC.

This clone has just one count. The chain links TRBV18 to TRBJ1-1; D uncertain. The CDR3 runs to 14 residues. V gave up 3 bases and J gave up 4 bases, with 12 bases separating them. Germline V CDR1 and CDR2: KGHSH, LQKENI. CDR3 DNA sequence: TGTGCCAGCTCACCGGTGTCAGGTACCACTGAAGCTTTCTTT. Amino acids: CASSPVSGTTEAFF.

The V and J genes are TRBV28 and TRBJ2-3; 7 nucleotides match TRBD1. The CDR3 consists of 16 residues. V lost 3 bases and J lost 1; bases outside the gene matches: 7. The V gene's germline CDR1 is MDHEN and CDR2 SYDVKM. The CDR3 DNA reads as TGTGCCAGCAGTTTTCCAAGACAGGGAGGCACAGATACGCAGTATTTT. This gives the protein CASSFPRQGGTDTQYF.

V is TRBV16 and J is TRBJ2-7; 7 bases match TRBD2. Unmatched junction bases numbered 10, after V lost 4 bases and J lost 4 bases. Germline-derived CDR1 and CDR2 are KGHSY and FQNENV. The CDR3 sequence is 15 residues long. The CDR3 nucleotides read TGTGCCAGCAGCCGCGGGGAGGGTGCGGTGTACGAGCAGTACTTC. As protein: CASSRGEGAVYEQYF.

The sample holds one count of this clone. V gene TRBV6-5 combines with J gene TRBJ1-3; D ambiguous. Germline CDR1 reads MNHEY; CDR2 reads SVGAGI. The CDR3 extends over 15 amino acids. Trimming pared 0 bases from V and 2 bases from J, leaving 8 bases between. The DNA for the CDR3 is TGTGCCAGCAGTTACTCCCAGGTGACTGGAAACACCATATATTTT. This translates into CASSYSQVTGNTIYF.

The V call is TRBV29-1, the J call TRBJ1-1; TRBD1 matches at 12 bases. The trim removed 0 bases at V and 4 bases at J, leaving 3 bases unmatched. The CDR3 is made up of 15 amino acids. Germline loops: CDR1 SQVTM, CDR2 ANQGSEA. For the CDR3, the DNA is TGCAGCGTTGAAGAGGGGGACAGGGGGCCCACTGAAGCTTTCTTT. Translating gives CSVEEGDRGPTEAFF. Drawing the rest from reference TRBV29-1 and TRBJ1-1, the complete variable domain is SAVISQKPSRDICQRGTSLTIQCQVDSQVTMMFWYRQQPGQSLTLIATANQGSEATYESGFVIDKFPISRPNLTFSTLTVSNMSPEDSSIYLCSVEEGDRGPTEAFFGQGTRLTVV.